The clone carrying this T cell receptor beta chain appeared a few times. Germline and junction disagree at one end, which may indicate a read error. CDR1 MDHEN and CDR2 SYDVKM come from the germline V gene. This CDR3 contains 16 residues. The sample is drawn from a study of metastatic and nonmetastatic thyroid tumors. TCRdb re-analyzed the PCR reads through MiXCR. The sample yields around 45,000 clones, 16% seen once. Each patient came to thyroid surgery without any prior treatment (of any kind). The chain combines TRBV28 with TRBJ2-7; TRBD2 aligns across 9 bases. Source material: blood. The clonotype was recovered from a female donor with papillary thyroid cancer or a benign thyroid nodule (not recorded which). Some clones in this sample may be carry-over from other donors' samples. CDR3 in DNA: TGTGTCAGCAGTAACCACGGCGGGAGGGCCTCCTACGAGCAGTACTTC. Its translation: CVSSNHGGRASYEQYF.